The 18 T cell receptor beta chains in this list originate from one sample, sequenced in a study of blood T cell repertoires in COVID-19. TCRdb's table, derived via immunoSEQ multiplex PCR, lists solely in-frame clones and lacks some. Among roughly 310,000 clones listed, roughly 90% were seen once. Sequencing was carried out using peripheral blood. The receptors originated from a young woman with COVID-19, enrolled during active disease.

This chain connects TRBV19 to TRBJ1-5, with 8 nucleotides matching TRBD1. The germline V gene encodes CDR1 LNHDA and CDR2 SQIVND (reference sequence). The CDR3 is made up of 15 amino acids. V trimming: 3 bases; J trimming: 1 base; junction bases outside the gene matches: 2. In DNA form, the CDR3 reads TGTGCCAGTAGTATCAGACAGGGGAGCAATCAGCCCCAGCATTTT. As protein: CASSIRQGSNQPQHF.

This clone appeared once. This chain joins TRBV6-5 and TRBJ2-7, with D unclear. Trimming pared 0 bases from V and 2 bases from J, leaving 14 bases between. The CDR3 covers 16 residues. Germline-derived CDR1 and CDR2 are MNHEY and SVGAGI. CDR3 coding DNA: TGTGCCAGCAGTTACTCGCTAACAGCTGTTCCCTACGAGCAGTACTTC. This encodes CASSYSLTAVPYEQYF.

The V and J genes are TRBV28 and TRBJ1-5; TRBD1 matches at 10 bases. This CDR3 comprises 13 residues. Germline lookup yields CDR1 MDHEN and CDR2 SYDVKM. Germline trimming cut 4 bases from V and 9 bases from J; bases unmatched to any gene: 3. This CDR3 reads CASSSGQGRPQHF. DNA for the CDR3: TGTGCCAGCAGTTCGGGACAGGGGAGGCCCCAGCATTTT.

J is TRBJ2-7 and V is TRBV6-5; 7 bases are a match to TRBD2. Losses at the gene ends were 8 bases for V and 3 bases for J; bases not matched to a gene: 13. This CDR3 region has 15 residues. Germline V gene lookup returns CDR1 MNHEY and CDR2 SVGAGI. CDR3 sequence: CASASGWGGSYEQYF. The CDR3 nucleotides read TGTGCCAGCGCTTCAGGATGGGGCGGGAGCTACGAGCAGTACTTC.

The rearrangement links TRBV28 to TRBJ1-3; no definite D call. V lost 5 bases and J 0 bases, leaving 11 bases between the germline ends. Germline lookup yields CDR1 MDHEN and CDR2 SYDVKM. The CDR3 sequence is 15 residues long. In DNA form, the CDR3 reads TGTGCCAGCAGTCCCCTCCTGAGCTCTGGAAACACCATATATTTT. Translation: CASSPLLSSGNTIYF.

The chain employs TRBV6-2 or TRBV6-3 and TRBJ1-5; 10 bases align to TRBD1. Trimming took 5 bases from V and 0 from J; bases not matched to a gene: 10. Germline CDR1 reads MNHEY; CDR2 reads SVGEGT. CDR3 length equals 18 residues. CDR3 in amino acids: CASSLDRGTAFSNQPQHF. Written as DNA, the CDR3 is TGTGCCAGCAGTCTGGACAGGGGGACCGCTTTTAGCAATCAGCCCCAGCATTTT.

V and J are TRBV7-2 and TRBJ2-7, with 10 bases matching TRBD2. CDR3 length: 14 amino acids. Germline V CDR1 and CDR2: SGHTA, FQGNSA. The V and J ends lost 3 bases and 5 bases, in that order; junction bases with no gene match: 4. The CDR3 is CASSLGLASHEQYF. As DNA, the CDR3 is TGTGCCAGCAGCTTGGGACTAGCGAGCCACGAGCAGTACTTC.

This sequence joins TRBV29-1 and TRBJ2-7; the match to TRBD1 covers 9 bases. Trimming at V came to 6 bases and at J to 5 bases, leaving 5 bases not matched to a gene. Per the germline V gene, CDR1 is SQVTM and CDR2 is ANQGSEA. CDR3 length: 12 amino acids. This chain's CDR3 is CSVRGQGNEQYF. CDR3 DNA sequence: TGCAGCGTCCGAGGACAGGGGAACGAGCAGTACTTC.

The chain carries TRBV19 and TRBJ1-1, with D unclear. Trimming shortened V by 5 bases and J by 5 bases, and 15 bases separated the two germline ends. Germline CDR1 and CDR2: LNHDA and SQIVND (reference sequence). CDR3 length: 14 amino acids. The CDR3 is CASSPREGWTEAFF. CDR3 coding DNA: TGTGCCAGTAGTCCCCGGGAAGGGTGGACTGAAGCTTTCTTT.

The chain carries TRBV19 and TRBJ1-3, with D possibly TRBD1 on 5 matching bases. The CDR3 extends over 15 amino acids. Between the trimmed V and J ends, which lost 5 bases and 0 bases, there was a span of 11 bases. Germline lookup yields CDR1 LNHDA and CDR2 SQIVND (reference sequence). The CDR3 loop reads CASSSTTDSGNTIYF. The DNA for the CDR3 is TGTGCCAGTAGTTCAACGACAGACTCTGGAAACACCATATATTTT.

The count of this clone is one. The chain employs TRBV29-1 and TRBJ2-1; 10 bases match TRBD2. Germline V gene lookup returns CDR1 SQVTM and CDR2 ANQGSEA. This CDR3 region has 15 residues. With 2 bases clipped from V and 4 bases from J, the junction kept 5 bases outside the gene matches. CDR3 coding DNA: TGCAGCGTTGAACAGCGGGAGGGAAGATACAATGAGCAGTTCTTC. This encodes CSVEQREGRYNEQFF.

The CDR3 here is CASSIHVNEQFF. The DNA of the CDR3 is TGTGCCAGTAGTATCCATGTCAATGAGCAGTTCTTC. This chain uses TRBV19 with TRBJ2-1; D unresolved. This CDR3 has 12 residues. Germline assignment: CDR1 LNHDA and CDR2 SQIVND (reference sequence). Trimming cost V 3 bases and J 6 bases, with 6 bases left between them.

The chain recombines TRBV3-1 (or the pseudogene TRBV3-2) with TRBJ1-5, with D hard to call. The germline V gene has CDR1 LGHDT and CDR2 YNNKEL (reference sequence). The CDR3 loop spans 15 amino acids. V shed 6 bases and J shed 0 bases, with 12 bases lying between them. The CDR3 is CASSPASYSNQPQHF. CDR3 nucleotides: TGTGCCAGCAGTCCCGCCAGTTATAGCAATCAGCCCCAGCATTTT.

The genes are TRBV27 and TRBJ1-2, with TRBD1 matching over 10 bases. Germline V lookup: CDR1 MNHEY, CDR2 SMNVEV (reference sequence). V lost 5 bases and J lost 4; bases outside the gene matches: 7. The CDR3 loop spans 15 amino acids. The CDR3 DNA reads TGTGCCAGCAGTCCCGCGACAGGGGGCAGCTATGGCTACACCTTC. Its protein is CASSPATGGSYGYTF.

The chain uses TRBV9 and TRBJ2-2, with TRBD2 matching over 7 bases. The CDR3 consists of 15 residues. With V trimmed by 4 bases and J by 4 bases, 7 bases remained unmatched. The germline CDR1 and CDR2 sequences are SGDLS and YYNGEE. The CDR3 DNA follows: TGTGCCAGCAGCCCCAGCGGGGTGAGCACCGGGGAGCTGTTTTTT. It encodes CASSPSGVSTGELFF.

The chain employs TRBV9 and TRBJ2-2, with D possibly TRBD2 on 6 matching bases. This CDR3 has 16 residues. Germline CDR1 SGDLS, CDR2 YYNGEE. The V end lost 0 bases, the J end lost 3 bases, and 12 bases lay between the germline ends. CDR3 sequence reads: CASSVAGEAHTGELFF. The CDR3 DNA reads TGTGCCAGCAGCGTAGCTGGGGAGGCCCACACCGGGGAGCTGTTTTTT.

This sequence joins TRBV9 and TRBJ2-5; a possible D gene is TRBD2 (5 bases). Trimming took 2 bases from V and 2 from J, leaving 16 bases between them. The CDR3 has 16 residues. Germline CDR1 is SGDLS and CDR2 is YYNGEE. CDR3 DNA sequence: TGTGCCAGCAGCGTTCGGAGCGGCAGTGGACAAGAGACCCAGTACTTC. It translates to CASSVRSGSGQETQYF. The full variable domain, with the rest looked up from reference TRBV9 and TRBJ2-5, is DSGVTQTPKHLITATGQRVTLRCSPRSGDLSVYWYQQSLDQGLQFLIQYYNGEERAKGNILERFSAQQFPDLHSELNLSSLELGDSALYFCASSVRSGSGQETQYFGPGTRLLVL.

The V call is TRBV10-2, the J call TRBJ1-2; possible D gene TRBD1, 5 bases. The CDR3 extends over 15 amino acids. Germline V gene sequence: CDR1 WSHSY, CDR2 SAAADI. V dropped 2 bases and J dropped 5 bases, with 15 bases sitting between them. CDR3 region: CASSEGQGVTYGYTF. The CDR3 DNA reads as TGCGCCAGCAGTGAGGGCCAGGGTGTCACATATGGCTACACCTTC.